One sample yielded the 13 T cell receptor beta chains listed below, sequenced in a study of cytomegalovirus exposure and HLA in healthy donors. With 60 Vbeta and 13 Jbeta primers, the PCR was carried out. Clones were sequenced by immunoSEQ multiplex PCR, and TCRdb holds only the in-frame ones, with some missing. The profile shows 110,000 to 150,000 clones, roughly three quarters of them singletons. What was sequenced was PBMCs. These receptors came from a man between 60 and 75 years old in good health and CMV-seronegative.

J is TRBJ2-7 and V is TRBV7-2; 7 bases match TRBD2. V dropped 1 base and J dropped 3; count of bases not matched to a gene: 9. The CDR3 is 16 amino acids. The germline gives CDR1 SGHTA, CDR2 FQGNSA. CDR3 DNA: TGTGCCAGCAGCTTAGGCGGCGGGAGTACAGGCTACGAGCAGTACTTC. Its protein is CASSLGGGSTGYEQYF.

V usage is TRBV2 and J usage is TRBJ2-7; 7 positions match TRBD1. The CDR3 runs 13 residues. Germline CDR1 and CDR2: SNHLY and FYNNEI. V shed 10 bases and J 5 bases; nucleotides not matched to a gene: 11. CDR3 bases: TGTGCCACGGCATGGACAGGTCCCCACGAGCAGTACTTC. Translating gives CATAWTGPHEQYF.

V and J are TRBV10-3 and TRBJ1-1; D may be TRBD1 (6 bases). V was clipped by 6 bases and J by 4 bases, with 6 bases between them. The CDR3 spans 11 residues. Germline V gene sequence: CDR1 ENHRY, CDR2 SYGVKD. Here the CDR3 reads CAIRGATEAFF. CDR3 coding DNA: TGTGCCATCAGGGGGGCCACTGAAGCTTTCTTT.

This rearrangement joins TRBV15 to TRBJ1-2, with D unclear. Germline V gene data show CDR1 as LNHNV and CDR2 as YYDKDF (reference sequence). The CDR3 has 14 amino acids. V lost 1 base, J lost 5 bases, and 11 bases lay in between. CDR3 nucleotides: TGTGCCACCAGCAGAGTTCCGTCGGAGTATGGCTACACCTTC. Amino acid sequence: CATSRVPSEYGYTF.

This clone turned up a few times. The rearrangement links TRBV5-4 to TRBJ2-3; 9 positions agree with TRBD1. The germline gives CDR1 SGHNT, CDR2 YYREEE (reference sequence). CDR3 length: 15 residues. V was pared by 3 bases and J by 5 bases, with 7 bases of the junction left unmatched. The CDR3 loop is CASSSTTGGGDTQYF. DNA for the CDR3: TGTGCCAGCAGCTCGACCACAGGGGGCGGAGATACGCAGTATTTT.

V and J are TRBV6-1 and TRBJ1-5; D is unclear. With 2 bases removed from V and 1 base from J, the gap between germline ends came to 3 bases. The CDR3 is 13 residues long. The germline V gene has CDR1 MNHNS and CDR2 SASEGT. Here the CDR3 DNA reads TGTGCCAGCAGTGAACAGAGCAATCAGCCCCAGCATTTT. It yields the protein CASSEQSNQPQHF.

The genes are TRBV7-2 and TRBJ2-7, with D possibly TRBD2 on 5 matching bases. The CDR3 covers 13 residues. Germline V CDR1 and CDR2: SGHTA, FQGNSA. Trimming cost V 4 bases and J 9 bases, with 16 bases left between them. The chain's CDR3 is CASSSLPEAGQYF. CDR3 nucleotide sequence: TGTGCCAGCAGCTCCTTACCGGAGGCCGGGCAGTACTTC.

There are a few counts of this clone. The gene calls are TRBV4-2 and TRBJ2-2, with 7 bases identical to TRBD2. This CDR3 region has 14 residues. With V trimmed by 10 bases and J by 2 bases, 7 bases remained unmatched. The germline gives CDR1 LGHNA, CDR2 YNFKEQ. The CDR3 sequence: CATRGSLNTGELFF. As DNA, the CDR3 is TGTGCCACCCGCGGGAGCTTAAACACCGGGGAGCTGTTTTTT.

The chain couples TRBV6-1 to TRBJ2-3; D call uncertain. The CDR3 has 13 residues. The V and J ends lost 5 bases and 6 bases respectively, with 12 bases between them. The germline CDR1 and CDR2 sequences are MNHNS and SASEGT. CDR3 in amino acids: CASSLNPRDTQYF. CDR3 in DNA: TGTGCCAGCAGTTTAAACCCCAGGGATACGCAGTATTTT.

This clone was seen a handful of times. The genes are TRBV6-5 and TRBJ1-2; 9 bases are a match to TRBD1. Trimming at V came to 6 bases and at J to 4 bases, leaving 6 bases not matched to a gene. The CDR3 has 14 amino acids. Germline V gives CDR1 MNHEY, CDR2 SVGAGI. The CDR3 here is CASRETGGRYGYTF. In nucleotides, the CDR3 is TGTGCCAGCAGGGAGACAGGGGGACGCTATGGCTACACCTTC.

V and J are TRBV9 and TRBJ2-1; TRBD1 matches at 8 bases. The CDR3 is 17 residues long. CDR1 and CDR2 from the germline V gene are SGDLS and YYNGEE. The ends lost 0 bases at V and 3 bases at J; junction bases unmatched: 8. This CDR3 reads CASSVERIGTGYNEQFF. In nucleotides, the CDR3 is TGTGCCAGCAGCGTAGAGAGAATAGGGACAGGCTACAATGAGCAGTTCTTC.

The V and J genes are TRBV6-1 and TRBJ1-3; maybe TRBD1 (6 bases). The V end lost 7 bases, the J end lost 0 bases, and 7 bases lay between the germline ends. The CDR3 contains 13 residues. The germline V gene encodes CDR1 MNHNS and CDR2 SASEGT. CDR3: CASTQGSGNTIYF. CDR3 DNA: TGTGCCAGCACACAGGGCTCTGGAAACACCATATATTTT.

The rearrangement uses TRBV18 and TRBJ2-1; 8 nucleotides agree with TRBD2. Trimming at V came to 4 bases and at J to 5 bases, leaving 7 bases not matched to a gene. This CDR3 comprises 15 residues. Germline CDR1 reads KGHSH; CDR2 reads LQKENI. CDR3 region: CASSQNSGINNEQFF. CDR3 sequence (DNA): TGTGCCAGCTCACAAAATAGCGGGATCAACAATGAGCAGTTCTTC.